The next 11 T cell receptor beta chains were all read from a single sample in a study of blood T cell repertoires in COVID-19. Libraries were prepared by immunoSEQ multiplex PCR; TCRdb keeps only in-frame clonotypes and omits some of them. The data hold about 300,000 clones, with around 90% observed a single time. The sample consisted of peripheral blood. The origin of the receptors is a woman in her forties or fifties with COVID-19, enrolled during active disease.

The chain uses TRBV3-1 (or the pseudogene TRBV3-2) and TRBJ2-3; 10 bases agree with TRBD1. Germline loops: CDR1 LGHDT, CDR2 YNNKEL (reference sequence). CDR3 length equals 15 residues. With V trimmed by 5 bases and J by 5 bases, 7 bases remained unmatched. CDR3 DNA: TGTGCCAGCAGCTTCCGGGACAGGGGCATAGATACGCAGTATTTT. It codes for CASSFRDRGIDTQYF.

This chain joins TRBV3-1 (or the pseudogene TRBV3-2) and TRBJ1-1; D is ambiguous. Per germline, CDR1 LGHDT and CDR2 YNNKEL (reference sequence). Trimming pared 2 bases from V and 0 bases from J, leaving 10 bases between. The CDR3 runs 15 residues. This CDR3 is CASSQQRNMNTEAFF. The DNA of the CDR3 is TGTGCCAGCAGCCAACAGAGGAATATGAACACTGAAGCTTTCTTT.

CDR3 region: CASSPGQGGNEKLFF. The CDR3 coding sequence is TGTGCCAGCAGTCCCGGACAGGGCGGAAATGAAAAACTGTTTTTT. The chain joins TRBV2 to TRBJ1-4, with 8 positions matching TRBD1. V dropped 5 bases and J dropped 5; count of bases not matched to a gene: 7. The CDR3 extends over 15 amino acids. The germline V gene encodes CDR1 SNHLY and CDR2 FYNNEI.

The V and J genes are TRBV4-3 and TRBJ2-7; perhaps TRBD2 as D (5 bases). In germline, CDR1 is LGHNA, CDR2 YSLEER. Between the trimmed V and J ends, which lost 0 bases and 4 bases, there was a span of 13 bases. The CDR3 loop spans 15 amino acids. The CDR3 is CASSQDGSRDYEQYF. The CDR3 bases are TGCGCCAGCAGCCAAGATGGGTCACGGGATTACGAGCAGTACTTC.

The chain combines TRBV11-3 with TRBJ1-1; a weak D match, TRBD1 (6 bases). The CDR3 has 14 amino acids. Germline-derived CDR1 and CDR2 are SGHNT and YENEEA. The V gene lost 3 bases and the J gene lost 7 bases, with 15 bases spanning the gap. The CDR3 DNA sequence: TGTGCCAGCAGCTTCGGCAGGGGAGAAGGTGAAGCTTTCTTT. Its translation is CASSFGRGEGEAFF.

The chain couples TRBV5-1 to TRBJ2-2; 12 bases are a match to TRBD2. The V and J ends lost 4 bases and 4 bases, in that order; junction bases with no gene match: 11. The CDR3 runs 18 residues. From germline, CDR1 is SGHRS and CDR2 YFSETQ. CDR3 sequence reads: CASSDGPGLAGSTGELFF. CDR3 coding DNA: TGCGCCAGCAGCGACGGTCCGGGACTAGCGGGCAGCACCGGGGAGCTGTTTTTT.

This chain uses TRBV2 with TRBJ2-2, with TRBD2 as a possible D gene (6 bases). The CDR3 totals 16 residues. V lost 5 bases and J lost 6, with 19 bases in between. Germline values: CDR1 SNHLY, CDR2 FYNNEI. The CDR3 DNA sequence: TGTGCCAGCAGTACATTCGGGAGTCGTAACCCCGGGGAGCTGTTTTTT. It specifies CASSTFGSRNPGELFF.

This clone has a single count. This rearrangement joins TRBV2 to TRBJ2-3; 10 nucleotides match TRBD2. Germline-derived CDR1 and CDR2 are SNHLY and FYNNEI. The ends lost 7 bases at V and 4 bases at J; junction bases unmatched: 2. This CDR3 comprises 13 residues. CDR3 nucleotides: TGTGCCAGCAACCTAGCGGGAGCAGATACGCAGTATTTT. Residues: CASNLAGADTQYF.

The chain joins TRBV11-2 to TRBJ2-6, with a tentative D call TRBD1 (6 bases). The CDR3 covers 19 residues. Germline assignment: CDR1 SGHAT and CDR2 FQNNGV. Trimming shortened V by 5 bases and J by 2 bases, and 22 bases separated the two germline ends. The CDR3 reads CASSPLRLNRAPGANVLTF. CDR3 nucleotides: TGTGCCAGCAGCCCCTTACGTTTGAACAGGGCGCCTGGGGCCAACGTCCTGACTTTC.

J is TRBJ2-7 and V is TRBV10-3; D possibly corresponds to TRBD1 (5 bases). The V and J ends lost 0 bases and 3 bases respectively, with 12 bases between them. Germline values: CDR1 ENHRY, CDR2 SYGVKD. The CDR3 is 15 residues long. CDR3 protein: CAISESAGQLYEQYF. DNA of the CDR3: TGTGCCATCAGTGAGTCCGCAGGGCAACTCTACGAGCAGTACTTC.

Comments on this clone: Other DNA sequences from this sample encode an identical CDR3 as well. The chain joins TRBV30 to TRBJ2-5; possible D gene TRBD2, 7 bases. The ends were cut back, 0 bases at V and 5 bases at J, with 10 bases in the middle. This CDR3 has 13 residues. Germline values: CDR1 GTSNPN, CDR2 SVGIG (reference sequence). This CDR3 reads CAWSVGGGETQYF. The CDR3 DNA reads TGTGCCTGGAGTGTAGGGGGAGGGGAGACCCAGTACTTC.